The next 22 T cell receptor beta chains were all read from a single sample in a study of T cells in Graves' hyperthyroidism and ophthalmopathy. Researchers took RNA transcripts and amplified the TCR beta CDR3 regions from them. Initially, a first-round RT-PCR of the TCR CDR3 employed the HTBI primer set. TCRdb fed the multiplex PCR reads into MiXCR, producing one record per CDR3 protein. The sample holds about 500,000 distinct CDR3 sequences, around 15% seen once. The sequenced sample was blood. The receptors come from a woman aged 18-30 years with Graves' hyperthyroidism.

In this sample, this clonotype turned up a few times. V and J are TRBV19 and TRBJ2-3; TRBD2 matches 10 bases. The germline V gene encodes CDR1 LNHDA and CDR2 SQIVND (reference sequence). With 5 bases clipped from V and 4 bases from J, the junction kept 9 bases outside the gene matches. The CDR3 extends over 16 amino acids. This CDR3 reads CASSLLAGVGADTQYF. CDR3 nucleotide sequence: TGTGCCAGTAGTTTGCTAGCGGGAGTGGGGGCAGATACGCAGTATTTT.

The sample holds many counts of this clonotype. The chain recombines TRBV20-1 with TRBJ2-1, with D unresolved. The CDR3 extends over 16 amino acids. Trimming shortened V by 5 bases and J by 0 bases, and 17 bases separated the two germline ends. Germline V gene sequence: CDR1 DFQATT, CDR2 SNEGSKA (reference sequence). The chain's CDR3 is CSAPQVGPSSYNEQFF. The DNA for the CDR3 is TGCAGTGCTCCCCAGGTTGGGCCTAGCTCCTACAATGAGCAGTTCTTC.

A few counts support this clonotype. V gene TRBV7-9 combines with J gene TRBJ2-3; D unclear. The CDR3 is made up of 14 amino acids. Trimming pared 4 bases from V and 6 bases from J, leaving 14 bases between. Germline V gene data show CDR1 as SEHNR and CDR2 as FQNEAQ (reference sequence). DNA of the CDR3: TGTGCCAGCAGCTCCAAAGACCGGACCGATACGCAGTATTTT. Amino acids: CASSSKDRTDTQYF.

Many counts were recorded for this clonotype. V usage is TRBV20-1 and J usage is TRBJ2-5; 7 nucleotides align to TRBD2. V lost 2 bases and J lost 1; bases outside the gene matches: 7. The CDR3 is made up of 15 amino acids. CDR1 and CDR2 (germline): DFQATT, SNEGSKA (reference sequence). DNA for the CDR3: TGCAGTGCTAGAAAACCTAGCGGCAGCCAAGAGACCCAGTACTTC. Protein sequence: CSARKPSGSQETQYF.

This clonotype has ten or more counts. This sequence joins TRBV6-1 and TRBJ2-3, with 15 bases that match TRBD2. The germline V gene has CDR1 MNHNS and CDR2 SASEGT. This CDR3 has 16 amino acids. The junction had 4 bases not matched to a gene; V was cut back by 6 bases and J by 3 bases. CDR3 bases: TGTGCCAGCAGCAGGACTAGCGGGGGGGTGACAGATACGCAGTATTTT. It specifies CASSRTSGGVTDTQYF.

The chain links TRBV7-9 to TRBJ2-2; perhaps D is TRBD1 or TRBD2 (5 bases each). The CDR3 has 19 residues. Per germline, CDR1 SEHNR and CDR2 FQNEAQ (reference sequence). Trimming took 5 bases from V and 1 from J, leaving 23 bases between them. In nucleotides, the CDR3 is TGTGCCAGCAGCCCAAGCCAATCACCGGGACGGCTGAACACCGGGGAGCTGTTTTTT. Its protein product is CASSPSQSPGRLNTGELFF.

This clonotype has ten or more counts. The V call is TRBV4-1, the J call TRBJ2-7, with a tentative D call TRBD1 (6 bases). The V end lost 3 bases, the J end lost 2 bases, and 17 bases lay between the germline ends. Looked up from germline, CDR1 is MGHRA and CDR2 is YSYEKL. The CDR3 consists of 16 residues. The CDR3 coding sequence is TGCGCCAGCAGCCAGGGAATAACAGGGTTGCCCTACGAGCAGTACTTC. Translated, it gives CASSQGITGLPYEQYF.

The table lists this clonotype with many counts. J is TRBJ2-5 and V is TRBV2; D might be TRBD1 (6 bases). Trimming left V 4 bases short and J 2 bases short, with 17 bases between. Germline CDR1 is SNHLY and CDR2 is FYNNEI. This CDR3 is built from 16 residues. Here the CDR3 reads CASSAWGPDIQETQYF. For the CDR3, the DNA is TGTGCCAGCAGTGCGTGGGGGCCCGATATACAAGAGACCCAGTACTTC.

In its sample, this clonotype was seen many times. The chain couples TRBV11-2 to TRBJ2-5; perhaps D is TRBD1 or TRBD2 (5 bases each). V was clipped by 5 bases and J by 2 bases, with 21 bases between them. The CDR3 loop spans 17 amino acids. CDR1 SGHAT and CDR2 FQNNGV come from the germline V gene. CDR3: CASSPMKGVAKQETQYF. CDR3 nucleotides: TGTGCCAGCAGCCCTATGAAAGGGGTAGCGAAACAAGAGACCCAGTACTTC. Supplemented by reference TRBV11-2 and TRBJ2-5, the full variable domain reads EAGVAQSPRYKIIEKRQSVAFWCNPISGHATLYWYQQILGQGPKLLIQFQNNGVVDDSQLPKDRFSAERLKGVDSTLKIQPAKLEDSAVYLCASSPMKGVAKQETQYFGPGTRLLVL.

This clonotype was recorded a few times. The CDR3 sequence is CASSPPSVVEQYF. In DNA, the CDR3 is TGTGCCAGCTCACCACCGTCGGTGGTAGAGCAGTACTTC. The V call is TRBV18, the J call TRBJ2-7; no clear D. Germline CDR1 and CDR2: KGHSH and LQKENI. CDR3 length: 13 amino acids. Trimming left V 0 bases short and J 7 bases short, with 10 bases between.

J is TRBJ2-4 and V is TRBV12-3 or TRBV12-4; D perhaps matches TRBD2 (6 bases). This CDR3 region has 16 residues. The V end was cut by 3 bases, the J end by 2 bases, with 14 bases between. CDR3 DNA: TGTGCCAGCAGTTTCACCCGGGAGCTGACCAAAAACATTCAGTACTTC. Encoded protein: CASSFTRELTKNIQYF.

There are many counts of this clonotype. This chain joins TRBV11-2 and TRBJ2-1, with 7 positions matching TRBD2. This CDR3 comprises 14 residues. Germline CDR1 is SGHAT and CDR2 is FQNNGV. The J segment lost 7 bases and the V segment lost 5 bases, leaving 8 bases of the junction unmatched. The CDR3 spells CASSPSGMTNEQFF. For the CDR3, the DNA is TGTGCCAGCAGCCCAAGCGGGATGACTAATGAGCAGTTCTTC.

At least ten counts were recorded for this clonotype. This chain connects TRBV20-1 to TRBJ2-7; D perhaps matches TRBD2 (6 bases). Germline CDR1 reads DFQATT; CDR2 reads SNEGSKA (reference sequence). V was clipped by 5 bases and J by 7 bases, with 21 bases between them. This CDR3 spans 14 amino acids. The CDR3, as DNA: TGCAGTGCTCAGGAGGGTGGGAGCCTCTTAGAGCAGTACTTC. Translated: CSAQEGGSLLEQYF.

This clonotype was counted only a few times. The genes are TRBV6-5 and TRBJ1-1, with D perhaps TRBD1 (5 bases). The CDR3 totals 14 residues. The germline V gene encodes CDR1 MNHEY and CDR2 SVGAGI. The V end was cut by 2 bases, the J end by 1 base, with 8 bases between. The CDR3 nucleotides read TGTGCCAGCAGTTACGATACAGGGAACACTGAAGCTTTCTTT. The encoded protein is CASSYDTGNTEAFF.

This clonotype was found many times. CDR3 DNA: TGTGCCAGCAGCCGACGGGTACTCTACGAGCAGTACTTC. It translates to CASSRRVLYEQYF. V and J are TRBV6-2 or TRBV6-3 and TRBJ2-7, with D unclear. The CDR3 is made up of 13 amino acids. Trimming took off 6 bases at V and 3 bases at J, with 12 bases between the two ends. Germline V gene data show CDR1 as MNHEY and CDR2 as SVGEGT.

This clonotype was observed a few times. The CDR3 loop reads CASSLKGVRVSGANVLTF. In nucleotides, the CDR3 is TGTGCCAGCAGTTTAAAGGGGGTTCGGGTCTCTGGGGCCAACGTCCTGACTTTC. The chain joins TRBV27 to TRBJ2-6, with D possibly being TRBD1 (6 bases). V was shortened by 2 bases and J by 0 bases, with 14 bases between the two germline ends. The CDR3 sequence is 18 residues long. The germline V gene has CDR1 MNHEY and CDR2 SMNVEV (reference sequence).

The CDR3 reads CSPNNRNSGANVLTF. The CDR3 nucleotides read TGCAGTCCGAACAACAGGAACTCTGGGGCCAACGTCCTGACTTTC. The rearrangement links TRBV20-1 to TRBJ2-6; the D gene is possibly TRBD1 (5 bases). Germline V gives CDR1 DFQATT, CDR2 SNEGSKA (reference sequence). Trimming cost V 8 bases and J 0 bases, with 14 bases left between them. The CDR3 loop spans 15 amino acids.

This clonotype has just a few counts. The chain is built from TRBV20-1 and TRBJ2-5, with a weak D call TRBD2 (5 bases). The CDR3 has 12 residues. The V and J ends lost 3 bases and 0 bases respectively, with 5 bases between them. Looked up from germline, CDR1 is DFQATT and CDR2 is SNEGSKA (reference sequence). CDR3 loop: CSARRDQETQYF. CDR3 DNA sequence: TGCAGTGCTAGGCGGGACCAAGAGACCCAGTACTTC.

This clonotype has a count of ten or more. This chain links TRBV2 with TRBJ1-6; D call uncertain. The ends were cut back, 0 bases at V and 7 bases at J, with 13 bases in the middle. There are 16 residues in the CDR3. Germline CDR1 reads SNHLY; CDR2 reads FYNNEI. The CDR3 bases are TGTGCCAGCAGTGAAGCTAGGGCCCGGGCCAATTCACCCCTCCACTTT. It specifies CASSEARARANSPLHF.

Ten or more counts support this clonotype. The chain is built from TRBV7-9 and TRBJ1-2; D is perhaps TRBD1 (5 bases). The CDR3 covers 15 residues. The germline V gene encodes CDR1 SEHNR and CDR2 FQNEAQ (reference sequence). V dropped 4 bases and J dropped 5 bases, with 17 bases sitting between them. Here the CDR3 reads CASSSAAGFGYGYTF. CDR3 DNA: TGTGCCAGCAGCTCAGCAGCAGGGTTTGGGTATGGCTACACCTTC.

V and J are TRBV6-1 and TRBJ2-7; 11 bases map to TRBD1. The CDR3 has 15 residues. CDR1 is MNHNS and CDR2 is SASEGT in the germline V gene. With V trimmed by 7 bases and J by 0 bases, 5 bases remained unmatched. The CDR3 DNA sequence: TGTGCCAGCAACAAGGGACAGGGGGGCTCCTACGAGCAGTACTTC. Encoded protein: CASNKGQGGSYEQYF.

The genes are TRBV27 and TRBJ1-5, with D unclear. CDR3 length: 15 residues. The germline V and J ends were trimmed by 5 bases and 2 bases, with 13 bases remaining between them. The germline gives CDR1 MNHEY, CDR2 SMNVEV (reference sequence). The CDR3 is CASSPRWSGNQPQHF. The CDR3 coding sequence is TGTGCCAGCAGTCCCCGGTGGAGTGGCAATCAGCCCCAGCATTTT.